Reported below is one TCR beta chain. Assay: immunoSEQ multiplex PCR; the TCRdb copy retains only in-frame clones and omits some. The sample holds about 250,000 clones, 70% to 90% seen once. The sample comes from a study of blood T cell repertoires in COVID-19. Study-wide background: Whether acute or convalescent, the COVID-19 samples came from the United States, Italy and Spain. T cells, B-cell-depleted T cells, or PBMCs provided the cDNA or gDNA that served as material.

Trimming cost V 5 bases and J 1 base; bases outside gene matches: 4. In germline, CDR1 is GTSNPN, CDR2 SVGIG (reference sequence). The CDR3 is 13 amino acids. The sequenced material came from peripheral blood. The TCR sequence derives from a man aged 50-59 years with COVID-19, enrolled during active disease. The chain uses TRBV30 and TRBJ1-1, with 7 nucleotides matching TRBD1. CDR3 DNA sequence: TGTGCCTGGGACAGGGTTGGGAACACTGAAGCTTTCTTT. This codes for CAWDRVGNTEAFF.